These 23 T cell receptor beta chains were all obtained from the same sample, sequenced in a study of siplizumab effects on memory and regulatory T cells. The assay was immunoSEQ multiplex PCR, and TCRdb's table has in-frame clones only and misses some. The sample lists some 9,000 clones; roughly 69% were seen once. Material: effector memory CD8+ T cells sorted from blood. The subset is: unstimulated CD8+ effector memory T cells. The receptors come from a human donor in good health.

The rearrangement uses TRBV2 and TRBJ2-2; the D is unclear. V was cut by 7 bases and J by 3 bases, with 12 bases left in between. Germline CDR1 and CDR2: SNHLY and FYNNEI. The CDR3 spans 14 residues. The CDR3 coding sequence is TGTGCCAGCACTCCGGGCTTGGACACCGGGGAGCTGTTTTTT. Encoded protein: CASTPGLDTGELFF.

This clone is deemed medium-sized. This sequence joins TRBV5-5 and TRBJ1-2; the match to TRBD1 covers 8 bases. The CDR3 consists of 13 residues. Germline lookup yields CDR1 SGHKS and CDR2 YYEKEE (reference sequence). Losses at the gene ends were 3 bases for V and 6 bases for J; bases not matched to a gene: 4. CDR3 sequence reads: CASSWTGFNGYTF. CDR3 bases: TGTGCCAGCAGCTGGACAGGGTTCAATGGCTACACCTTC.

The V gene is TRBV5-1, the J gene TRBJ2-4; D gene ambiguous. The CDR3 is 12 residues long. Trimming removed 1 base at V and 7 bases at J, with 6 bases between. Germline CDR1 reads SGHRS; CDR2 reads YFSETQ. As DNA, the CDR3 is TGCGCCAGCAGCTTGATGGGGAACATTCAGTACTTC. Residues: CASSLMGNIQYF. The full variable domain, completed using reference TRBV5-1 and TRBJ2-4, is KAGVTQTPRYLIKTRGQQVTLSCSPISGHRSVSWYQQTPGQGLQFLFEYFSETQRNKGNFPGRFSGRQFSNSRSEMNVSTLELGDSALYLCASSLMGNIQYFGAGTRLSVL.

This chain links TRBV27 with TRBJ1-4; D remains unclear. The CDR3 has 16 residues. From germline, CDR1 is MNHEY and CDR2 SMNVEV (reference sequence). V gave up 6 bases and J gave up 5 bases, with 19 bases separating them. The CDR3 nucleotides are TGTGCCAGCAGGCCCCAGAGGCCCCTAGGGAATGAAAAACTGTTTTTT. Residues: CASRPQRPLGNEKLFF.

This clone was found a few times. The chain recombines TRBV4-1 with TRBJ2-2, with 10 positions matching TRBD2. J was trimmed by 7 bases and V by 1 base; bases with no gene match: 9. This CDR3 is built from 17 residues. Germline lookup yields CDR1 MGHRA and CDR2 YSYEKL. The CDR3 nucleotides are TGCGCCAGCAGCCAAGGGGGGCTAGCGGGGGATAGCGGGGAGCTGTTTTTT. This codes for CASSQGGLAGDSGELFF.

The V call is TRBV7-8, the J call TRBJ1-5; possibly TRBD1 for D (6 bases). Germline V gene sequence: CDR1 SGHVS, CDR2 FQNEAQ. The CDR3 covers 17 residues. Trimming stripped 2 bases from V and 0 bases from J, with 14 bases between. In nucleotides, the CDR3 is TGTGCCAGCAGCTTACCTCCCAGGGGAAATAGCAATCAGCCCCAGCATTTT. This translates into CASSLPPRGNSNQPQHF.

J is TRBJ2-7 and V is TRBV4-2; 8 nucleotides agree with TRBD2. The germline V gene has CDR1 LGHNA and CDR2 YNFKEQ. This CDR3 contains 15 residues. The V gene end was trimmed by 0 bases and the J gene end by 7 bases; junction bases not matched to a gene: 8. CDR3 amino acids: CASSQESGGVEEQYF. The CDR3 coding sequence is TGTGCCAGCAGCCAAGAATCGGGAGGGGTCGAGGAGCAGTACTTC.

The chain joins TRBV19 to TRBJ2-1; D gene unclear. V was cut by 3 bases and J by 4 bases, with 7 bases left in between. The CDR3 runs 13 residues. Germline CDR1 LNHDA, CDR2 SQIVND (reference sequence). DNA of the CDR3: TGTGCCAGTAGTATCACCCTTTACAATGAGCAGTTCTTC. It is translated as CASSITLYNEQFF.

The chain couples TRBV7-9 to TRBJ1-2; D remains unclear. Germline loops: CDR1 SEHNR, CDR2 FQNEAQ (reference sequence). CDR3 size: 15 residues. Trimming pared 3 bases from V and 0 bases from J, leaving 11 bases between. In DNA form, the CDR3 reads TGTGCCAGCAGCTTGGCCAGACCCGCTAACTATGGCTACACCTTC. Protein sequence: CASSLARPANYGYTF.

The chain recombines TRBV4-2 with TRBJ2-3; D uncertain. V dropped 8 bases and J dropped 3 bases, with 15 bases sitting between them. The CDR3 loop spans 14 amino acids. From germline, CDR1 is LGHNA and CDR2 YNFKEQ. The CDR3 DNA is TGTGCCAGCGGATATTTTGGGCTTACAGATACGCAGTATTTT. It specifies CASGYFGLTDTQYF.

A single count supports this clone. The chain couples TRBV4-1 to TRBJ1-5; a possible D gene is TRBD1 (5 bases). The germline V gene encodes CDR1 MGHRA and CDR2 YSYEKL. The CDR3 contains 14 residues. Trimming pared 5 bases from V and 5 bases from J, leaving 13 bases between. DNA of the CDR3: TGCGCCAGCAGCAATGGGGGGGAATATCAGCCCCAGCATTTT. Its protein product is CASSNGGEYQPQHF.

V gene TRBV7-9 combines with J gene TRBJ1-1, with 9 bases matching TRBD1. Germline values: CDR1 SEHNR, CDR2 FQNEAQ (reference sequence). The CDR3 runs 14 residues. Trimming at V came to 6 bases and at J to 1 base, leaving 3 bases not matched to a gene. DNA of the CDR3: TGTGCCAGCAGACTGGGACAGGGGAACACTGAAGCTTTCTTT. Protein: CASRLGQGNTEAFF.

Worth noting for this clone: Its ends do not fully match the called genes, so a read error is possible. The V and J genes are TRBV7-9 and TRBJ2-3, with 8 positions matching TRBD2. The germline CDR1 and CDR2 sequences are SEHNR and FQNEAQ (reference sequence). CDR3 length: 13 residues. The chain's CDR3 is CASSLAEGLAGCF. DNA of the CDR3: TGTGCCAGCAGCTTGGCGGAAGGGTTAGCGGGGTGTTTT. The whole variable domain, filled in from reference TRBV7-9 and TRBJ2-3, reads DTGVSQNPRHKITKRGQNVTFRCDPISEHNRLYWYRQTLGQGPEFLTYFQNEAQLEKSRLLSDRFSAERPKGSFSTLEIQRTEQGDSAMYLCASSLAEGLAGCFGPGTRLTVL.

This rearrangement joins TRBV6-1 to TRBJ2-3; D unresolved. The CDR3 consists of 15 residues. The ends were cut back, 3 bases at V and 0 bases at J, with 10 bases in the middle. Germline CDR1 MNHNS, CDR2 SASEGT. DNA of the CDR3: TGTGCCAGCAGTGAGTACTTCACTAGCACAGATACGCAGTATTTT. Protein sequence: CASSEYFTSTDTQYF.

The chain carries TRBV15 and TRBJ1-2; the D gene is possibly TRBD1 (5 bases). The CDR3 consists of 16 residues. The ends were cut back, 7 bases at V and 2 bases at J, with 20 bases in the middle. In germline, CDR1 is LNHNV, CDR2 YYDKDF (reference sequence). In DNA form, the CDR3 reads TGTGCCACCATCTCCCACCGGGACTTCCCCAACTATGGCTACACCTTC. Amino acid sequence: CATISHRDFPNYGYTF.

V and J are TRBV4-2 and TRBJ2-3; 9 bases fit TRBD2. V lost 1 base to trimming and J lost 4 bases; unmatched junction nucleotides: 6. The V gene's germline CDR1 is LGHNA and CDR2 YNFKEQ. The CDR3 covers 16 residues. As DNA, the CDR3 is TGTGCCAGCAGCCAAGTCGGAGCGGGAGGCCCAGATACGCAGTATTTT. Translated, it gives CASSQVGAGGPDTQYF.

This clone was detected only once. The V call is TRBV21-1, the J call TRBJ2-7; the table gives TRBD2 as D, unverified against the DNA. TRBV21-1 is marked as a pseudogene. CDR3 length equals 16 residues. The CDR3 region has the DNA TGTGCCAGCACCTACCCCTCCGAGGTAGTCGAATACGAGCAGTACTTC. Protein sequence: CASTYPSEVVEYEQYF.

The genes are TRBV7-9 and TRBJ1-1; unclear D gene. This CDR3 comprises 13 residues. Germline V gene lookup returns CDR1 SEHNR and CDR2 FQNEAQ (reference sequence). Trimming left V 5 bases short and J 4 bases short, with 11 bases between. The CDR3 DNA follows: TGTGCCAGCAGCACCCGGGTAACCACTGAAGCTTTCTTT. Translation gives CASSTRVTTEAFF.

V gene TRBV6-5 combines with J gene TRBJ2-3; 7 bases are a match to TRBD1. The CDR3 length is 15 residues. CDR1 is MNHEY and CDR2 is SVGAGI in the germline V gene. V gave up 5 bases and J gave up 6 bases; unmatched junction bases: 11. CDR3 protein: CASSAVGGATDTQYF. The CDR3, as DNA: TGTGCCAGCAGTGCGGTAGGGGGCGCGACGGATACGCAGTATTTT.

The chain recombines TRBV2 with TRBJ2-6, with no clear D. The ends were cut back, 5 bases at V and 5 bases at J, with 22 bases in the middle. In germline, CDR1 is SNHLY, CDR2 FYNNEI. This CDR3 region has 18 residues. Here the CDR3 DNA reads TGTGCCAGCAGTAAAAGCCATTACCGATACAGTCGGGCCAACGTCCTGACTTTC. It translates to CASSKSHYRYSRANVLTF.

Concerning this clone itself: Given a much more abundant clone one base away, this may be a read error. Distinct nucleotide sequences in the sample also encode this CDR3. This sequence joins TRBV7-9 and TRBJ2-7; D is unresolved. Germline loops: CDR1 SEHNR, CDR2 FQNEAQ (reference sequence). The CDR3 totals 14 residues. V was clipped by 0 bases and J by 1 base, with 7 bases between them. The DNA of the CDR3 is TGTGCCAGCAGCTTAGCGTTTAGTTCCTACGAGCAGTACTTC. This gives the protein CASSLAFSSYEQYF.

This clone was seen only a few times. The chain combines TRBV6-4 with TRBJ2-3, with TRBD2 matching 13 bases. CDR3 length: 15 residues. CDR1 and CDR2 from the germline V gene are MRHNA and SNTAGT. V lost 2 bases and J lost 4; bases outside the gene matches: 0. The CDR3 bases are TGTGCCAGCAGTGACGGGACTAGCGGGGCAGATACGCAGTATTTT. This sequence encodes CASSDGTSGADTQYF.

This chain connects TRBV7-6 to TRBJ2-1, with TRBD2 matching 10 bases. The V and J ends lost 4 bases and 6 bases, in that order; junction bases with no gene match: 9. The CDR3 is made up of 16 amino acids. Per germline, CDR1 SGHVS and CDR2 FNYEAQ. The CDR3 DNA is TGTGCCAGCAGCTCCTCAACTAGCGGGGTTTTCAATGAGCAGTTCTTC. It is translated as CASSSSTSGVFNEQFF.